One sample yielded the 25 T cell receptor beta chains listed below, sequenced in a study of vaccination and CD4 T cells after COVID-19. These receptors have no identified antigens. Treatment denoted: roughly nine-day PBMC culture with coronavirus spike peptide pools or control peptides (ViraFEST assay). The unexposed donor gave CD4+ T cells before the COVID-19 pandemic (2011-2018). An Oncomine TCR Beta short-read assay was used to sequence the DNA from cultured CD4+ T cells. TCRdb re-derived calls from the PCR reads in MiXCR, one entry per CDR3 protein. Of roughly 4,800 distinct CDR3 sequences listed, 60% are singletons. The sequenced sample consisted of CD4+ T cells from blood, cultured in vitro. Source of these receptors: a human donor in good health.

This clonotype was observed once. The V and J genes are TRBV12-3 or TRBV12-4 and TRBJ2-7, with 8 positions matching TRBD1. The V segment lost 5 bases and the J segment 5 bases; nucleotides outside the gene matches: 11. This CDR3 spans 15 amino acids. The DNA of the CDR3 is TGTGCCAGCAGTCGAATAAGGACAGGGAGCCACGAGCAGTACTTC. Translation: CASSRIRTGSHEQYF.

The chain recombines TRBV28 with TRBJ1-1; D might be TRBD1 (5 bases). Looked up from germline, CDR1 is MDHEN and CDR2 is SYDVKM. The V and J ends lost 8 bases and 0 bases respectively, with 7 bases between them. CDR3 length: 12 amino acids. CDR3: CASYRLNTEAFF. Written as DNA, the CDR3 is TGTGCCAGCTACAGGTTGAACACTGAAGCTTTCTTT.

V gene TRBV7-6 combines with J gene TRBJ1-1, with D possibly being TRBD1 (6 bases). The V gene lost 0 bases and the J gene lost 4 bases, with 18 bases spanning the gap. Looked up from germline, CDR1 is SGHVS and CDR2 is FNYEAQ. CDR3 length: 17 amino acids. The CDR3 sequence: CASSLAVVSSGATEAFF. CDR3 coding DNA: TGTGCCAGCAGCTTAGCGGTGGTCAGCTCAGGGGCCACTGAAGCTTTCTTT. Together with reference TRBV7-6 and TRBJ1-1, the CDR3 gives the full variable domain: GAGVSQSPRYKVTKRGQDVALRCDPISGHVSLYWYRQALGQGPEFLTYFNYEAQQDKSGLPNDRFSAERPEGSISTLTIQRTEQRDSAMYRCASSLAVVSSGATEAFFGQGTRLTVV.

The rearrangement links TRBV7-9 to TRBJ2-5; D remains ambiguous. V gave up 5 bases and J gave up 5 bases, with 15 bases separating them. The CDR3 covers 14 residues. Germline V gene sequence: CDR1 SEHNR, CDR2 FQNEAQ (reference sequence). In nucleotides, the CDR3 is TGTGCCAGCAGCCCAACTGCCGGGTCCGAGACCCAGTACTTC. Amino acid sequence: CASSPTAGSETQYF.

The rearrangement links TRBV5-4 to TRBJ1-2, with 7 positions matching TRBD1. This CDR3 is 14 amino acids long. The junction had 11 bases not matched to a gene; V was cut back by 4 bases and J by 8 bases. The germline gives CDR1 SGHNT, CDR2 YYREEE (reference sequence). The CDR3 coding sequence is TGTGCCAGCAGCCGAGGGGGAGACAGGGACGGCTACACCTTC. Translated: CASSRGGDRDGYTF.

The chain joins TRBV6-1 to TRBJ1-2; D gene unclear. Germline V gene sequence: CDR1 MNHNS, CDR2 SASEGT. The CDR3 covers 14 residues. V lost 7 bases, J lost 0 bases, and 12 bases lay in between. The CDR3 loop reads CASTAGGSNYGYTF. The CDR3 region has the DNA TGTGCCAGCACGGCAGGCGGCTCTAACTATGGCTACACCTTC.

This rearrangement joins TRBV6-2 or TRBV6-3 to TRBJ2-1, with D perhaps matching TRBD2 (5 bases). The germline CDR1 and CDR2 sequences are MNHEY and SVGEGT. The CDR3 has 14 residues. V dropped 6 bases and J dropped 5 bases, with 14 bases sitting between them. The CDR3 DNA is TGTGCCAGCAGGAGGAGCGGTCCTGACAATGAGCAGTTCTTC. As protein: CASRRSGPDNEQFF.

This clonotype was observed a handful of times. CDR3 loop: CATSRSLPAGRTDTQYF. CDR3 DNA: TGTGCCACCAGCAGAAGCCTCCCGGCAGGGAGGACAGATACGCAGTATTTT. This chain uses TRBV15 with TRBJ2-3; D possibly corresponds to TRBD2 (6 bases). CDR1 and CDR2 (germline): LNHNV, YYDKDF (reference sequence). This CDR3 comprises 17 residues. Trimming removed 2 bases at V and 3 bases at J, with 18 bases between. The variable domain in full, completed from reference TRBV15 and TRBJ2-3, reads DAMVIQNPRYQVTQFGKPVTLSCSQTLNHNVMYWYQQKSSQAPKLLFHYYDKDFNNEADTPDNFQSRRPNTSFCFLDIRSPGLGDTAMYLCATSRSLPAGRTDTQYFGPGTRLTVL.

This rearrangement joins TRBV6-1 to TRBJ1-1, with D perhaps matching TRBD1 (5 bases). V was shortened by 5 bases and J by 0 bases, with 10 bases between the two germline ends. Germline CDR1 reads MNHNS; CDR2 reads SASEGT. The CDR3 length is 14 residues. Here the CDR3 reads CASSPAGLNTEAFF. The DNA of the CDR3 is TGTGCCAGCAGTCCTGCAGGGTTGAACACTGAAGCTTTCTTT.

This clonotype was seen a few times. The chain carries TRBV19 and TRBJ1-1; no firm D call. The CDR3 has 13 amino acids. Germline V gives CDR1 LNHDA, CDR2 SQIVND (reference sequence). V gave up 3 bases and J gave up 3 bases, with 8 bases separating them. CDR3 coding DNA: TGTGCCAGTAGTATTAAGGGTTACACTGAAGCTTTCTTT. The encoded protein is CASSIKGYTEAFF.

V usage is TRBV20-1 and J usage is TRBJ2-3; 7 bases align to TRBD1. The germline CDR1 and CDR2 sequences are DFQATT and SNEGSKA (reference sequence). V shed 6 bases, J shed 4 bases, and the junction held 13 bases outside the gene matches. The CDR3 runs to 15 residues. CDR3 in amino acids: CSAYGPGQKADTQYF. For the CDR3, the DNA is TGCAGTGCCTACGGCCCGGGACAGAAGGCAGATACGCAGTATTTT.

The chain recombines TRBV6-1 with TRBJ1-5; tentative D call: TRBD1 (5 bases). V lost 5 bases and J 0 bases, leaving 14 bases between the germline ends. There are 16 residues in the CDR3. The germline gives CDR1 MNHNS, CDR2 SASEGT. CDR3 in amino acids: CASSRDGLSSNQPQHF. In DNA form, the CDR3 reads TGTGCCAGCAGTCGGGACGGGTTATCTAGCAATCAGCCCCAGCATTTT.

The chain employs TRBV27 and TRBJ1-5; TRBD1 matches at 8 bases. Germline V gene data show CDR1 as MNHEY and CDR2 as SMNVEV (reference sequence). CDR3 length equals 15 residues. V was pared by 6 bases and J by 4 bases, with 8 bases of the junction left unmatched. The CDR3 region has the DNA TGTGCCAGCAGCCCGAGACAGGGGTCTAATCAGCCCCAGCATTTT. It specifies CASSPRQGSNQPQHF.

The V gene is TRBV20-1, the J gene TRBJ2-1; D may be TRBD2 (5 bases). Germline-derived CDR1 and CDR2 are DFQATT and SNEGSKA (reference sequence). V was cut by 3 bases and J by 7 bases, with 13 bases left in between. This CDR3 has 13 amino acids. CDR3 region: CSASGMIPNEQFF. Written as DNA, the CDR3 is TGCAGTGCTAGCGGGATGATTCCGAATGAGCAGTTCTTC.

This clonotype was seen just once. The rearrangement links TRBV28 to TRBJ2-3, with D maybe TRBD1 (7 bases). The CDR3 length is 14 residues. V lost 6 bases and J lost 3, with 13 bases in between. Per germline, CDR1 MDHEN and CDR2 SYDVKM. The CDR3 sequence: CASSSGGITDTQYF. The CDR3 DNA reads TGTGCCAGCAGCTCAGGGGGGATAACAGATACGCAGTATTTT.

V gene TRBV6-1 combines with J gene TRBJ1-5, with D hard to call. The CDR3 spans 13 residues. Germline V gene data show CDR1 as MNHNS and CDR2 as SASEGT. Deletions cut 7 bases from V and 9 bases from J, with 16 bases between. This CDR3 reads CASTLGYRWPQHF. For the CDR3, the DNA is TGTGCCAGCACACTGGGATACCGTTGGCCCCAGCATTTT.

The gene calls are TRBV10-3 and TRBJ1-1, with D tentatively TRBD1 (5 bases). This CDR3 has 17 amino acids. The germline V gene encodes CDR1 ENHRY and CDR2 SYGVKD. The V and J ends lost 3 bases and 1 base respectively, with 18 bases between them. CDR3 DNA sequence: TGTGCCATCAGTGAAGGGACGGGAATTGTTAAGAACACTGAAGCTTTCTTT. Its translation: CAISEGTGIVKNTEAFF.

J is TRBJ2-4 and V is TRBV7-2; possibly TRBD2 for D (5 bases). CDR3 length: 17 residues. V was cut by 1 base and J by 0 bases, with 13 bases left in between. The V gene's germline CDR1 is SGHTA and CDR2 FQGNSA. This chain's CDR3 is CASSLDNRGTAKNIQYF. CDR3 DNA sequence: TGTGCCAGCAGCTTAGACAATCGGGGAACAGCCAAAAACATTCAGTACTTC.

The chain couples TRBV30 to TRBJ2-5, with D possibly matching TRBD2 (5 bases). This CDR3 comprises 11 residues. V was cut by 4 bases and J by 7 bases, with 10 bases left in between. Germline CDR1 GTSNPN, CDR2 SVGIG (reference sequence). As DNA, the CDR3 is TGTGCCTGGAAGTTGGCGGGGACCCAGTACTTC. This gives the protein CAWKLAGTQYF.

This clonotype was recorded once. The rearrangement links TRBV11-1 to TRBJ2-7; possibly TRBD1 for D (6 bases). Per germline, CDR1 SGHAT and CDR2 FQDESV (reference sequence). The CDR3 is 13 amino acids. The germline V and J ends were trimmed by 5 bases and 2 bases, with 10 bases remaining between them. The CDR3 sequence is CASSQGQTYEQYF. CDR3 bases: TGTGCCAGCAGCCAAGGACAGACCTACGAGCAGTACTTC.

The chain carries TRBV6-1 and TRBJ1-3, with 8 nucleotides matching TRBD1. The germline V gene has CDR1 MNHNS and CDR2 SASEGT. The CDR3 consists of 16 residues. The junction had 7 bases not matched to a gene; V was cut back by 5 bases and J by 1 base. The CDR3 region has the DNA TGTGCCAGCAGTCGGACAGGGACGGCGTCTGGAAACACCATATATTTT. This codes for CASSRTGTASGNTIYF.

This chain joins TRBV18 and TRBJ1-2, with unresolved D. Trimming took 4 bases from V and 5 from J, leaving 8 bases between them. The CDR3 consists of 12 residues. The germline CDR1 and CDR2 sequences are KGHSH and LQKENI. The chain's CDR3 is CASSLDDYGYTF. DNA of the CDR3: TGTGCCAGCTCACTAGACGATTATGGCTACACCTTC.

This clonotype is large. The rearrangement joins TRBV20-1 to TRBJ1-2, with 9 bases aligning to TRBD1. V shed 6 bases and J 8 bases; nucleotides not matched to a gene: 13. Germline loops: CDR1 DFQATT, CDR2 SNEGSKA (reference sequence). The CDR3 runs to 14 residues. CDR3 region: CSAREGDRVQGYTF. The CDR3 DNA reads TGCAGTGCCAGGGAGGGGGACAGGGTGCAAGGCTACACCTTC.

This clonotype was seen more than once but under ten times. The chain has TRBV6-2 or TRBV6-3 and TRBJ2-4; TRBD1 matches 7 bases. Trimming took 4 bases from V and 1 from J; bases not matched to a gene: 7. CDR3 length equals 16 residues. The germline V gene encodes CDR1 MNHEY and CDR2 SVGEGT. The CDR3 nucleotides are TGTGCCAGCAGTTCCCAGACAGGGTCCGCCAAAAACATTCAGTACTTC. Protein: CASSSQTGSAKNIQYF.

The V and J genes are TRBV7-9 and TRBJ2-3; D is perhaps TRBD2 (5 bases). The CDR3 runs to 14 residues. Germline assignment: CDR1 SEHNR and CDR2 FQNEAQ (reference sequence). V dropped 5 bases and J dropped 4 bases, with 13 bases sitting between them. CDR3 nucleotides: TGTGCCAGCAGCCTCCCGGGGTTCCCAGATACGCAGTATTTT. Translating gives CASSLPGFPDTQYF.